This TCR beta chain was identified during a study of vaccination and CD4 T cells after COVID-19. Study in general: The post-COVID sampling time was a median roughly 100 days after diagnosis, ranging from 35 to 161.

Remarks on this clonotype: Antigen: not known.

Germline loops: CDR1 LGHNA, CDR2 YNFKEQ. Trimming took 1 base from V and 6 from J; bases not matched to a gene: 8. CDR3 length: 15 amino acids. Treatment defined: approximately nine-day PBMC culture with coronavirus spike peptide pools or control peptides (ViraFEST assay). At both days 3 and 7, half the medium was replaced with fresh IL-2 medium. Sequenced with the Oncomine TCR Beta short-read assay was DNA taken from cultured CD4+ T cells. TCRdb recomputed calls from the PCR reads with MiXCR, one row per CDR3 protein. The sample carries roughly 20,000 distinct CDR3 sequences, over 25% recorded once. Overall study findings and caveats: Convalescent patients displayed spike mono-reactivity in 304 of 307 vaccine-specific clones.

Sequenced sample: cultured CD4+ T cells from blood. This TCR was sampled from a human donor with COVID-19. This chain joins TRBV4-2 and TRBJ1-1; TRBD1 matches 7 bases. This CDR3 reads CASSQGGQGDAEAFF. CDR3 nucleotide sequence: TGTGCCAGCAGCCAAGGCGGGCAGGGGGACGCTGAAGCTTTCTTT.